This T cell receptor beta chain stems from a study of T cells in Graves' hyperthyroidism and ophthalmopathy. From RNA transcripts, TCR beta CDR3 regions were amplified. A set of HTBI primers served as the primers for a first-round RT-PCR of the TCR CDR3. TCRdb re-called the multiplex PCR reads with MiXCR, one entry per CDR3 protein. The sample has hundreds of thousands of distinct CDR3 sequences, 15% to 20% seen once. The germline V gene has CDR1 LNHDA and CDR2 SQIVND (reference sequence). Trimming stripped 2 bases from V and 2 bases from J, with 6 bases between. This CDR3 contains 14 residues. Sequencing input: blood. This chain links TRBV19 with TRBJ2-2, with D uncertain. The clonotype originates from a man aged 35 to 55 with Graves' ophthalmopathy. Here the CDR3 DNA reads TGTGCCAGTAGTATACAGGCTAACACCGGGGAGCTGTTTTTT. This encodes CASSIQANTGELFF.